Below, 14 T cell receptor beta chains from the same sample are listed, as sequenced in a study of blood T cell repertoires in COVID-19. This table comes from immunoSEQ multiplex PCR, and its TCRdb copy is limited to in-frame clones, with some not included. The data show around 190,000 clones, with 80% to 90% seen just once and around 9.5% held by the top ten. The specimen sequenced was PBMCs or T cells enriched from blood (not recorded which). These TCRs come from a woman aged 18-30 years who had recovered from COVID-19.

The genes are TRBV19 and TRBJ1-3, with a weak D call TRBD1 (5 bases). From germline, CDR1 is LNHDA and CDR2 SQIVND (reference sequence). The CDR3 has 13 residues. The germline V and J ends were trimmed by 3 bases and 2 bases, with 5 bases remaining between them. The CDR3: CASSMGPGNTIYF. The CDR3 bases are TGTGCCAGTAGTATGGGGCCTGGAAACACCATATATTTT.

The CDR3 DNA is TGTGCCAGTAGTATAGGGCTAGATTTCAATGAGCAGTTCTTC. Residues: CASSIGLDFNEQFF. The genes are TRBV19 and TRBJ2-1; D gene unclear. Germline loops: CDR1 LNHDA, CDR2 SQIVND (reference sequence). V shed 1 base and J shed 6 bases, with 10 bases lying between them. The CDR3 consists of 14 residues.

V and J are TRBV5-1 and TRBJ1-4, with D possibly matching TRBD1 (6 bases). V was trimmed by 0 bases and J by 8 bases, leaving 8 bases between them. Germline V gene sequence: CDR1 SGHRS, CDR2 YFSETQ. The CDR3 covers 13 residues. CDR3: CASSLVQGEKLFF. The CDR3 bases are TGCGCCAGCAGCTTGGTTCAGGGGGAAAAACTGTTTTTT.

The chain combines TRBV29-1 with TRBJ2-2; 8 bases line up with TRBD2. With 7 bases clipped from V and 5 bases from J, the junction kept 6 bases outside the gene matches. Germline CDR1 is SQVTM and CDR2 is ANQGSEA. This CDR3 region has 13 residues. CDR3 protein: CSAHSGETGELFF. As DNA, the CDR3 is TGCAGCGCTCATAGCGGGGAGACCGGGGAGCTGTTTTTT.

V usage is TRBV7-9 and J usage is TRBJ1-2; 10 bases map to TRBD1. CDR1 SEHNR and CDR2 FQNEAQ come from the germline V gene (reference sequence). The CDR3 length is 17 residues. J gave up 4 bases and V 5 bases, and 13 bases lay outside the gene matches. As DNA, the CDR3 is TGTGCCAGCAGCCAACACTCCTTGACAGGGGGCTTCTATGGCTACACCTTC. Protein: CASSQHSLTGGFYGYTF.

Ten or more counts support this clone. The rearrangement joins TRBV7-9 to TRBJ1-1, with D uncertain. Trimming took 4 bases from V and 6 from J, leaving 6 bases between them. This CDR3 is built from 11 residues. CDR1 SEHNR and CDR2 FQNEAQ come from the germline V gene (reference sequence). The CDR3 DNA reads as TGTGCCAGCAGCTCTCTCCCTGAAGCTTTCTTT. This sequence encodes CASSSLPEAFF.

This clone turned up a few times. The chain recombines TRBV7-2 with TRBJ2-5, with D possibly being TRBD2 (5 bases). Trimming left V 6 bases short and J 5 bases short, with 13 bases between. There are 13 residues in the CDR3. The germline gives CDR1 SGHTA, CDR2 FQGNSA. The CDR3 DNA follows: TGTGCCAGCAGTATCAATAGCGTTGAGACCCAGTACTTC. It specifies CASSINSVETQYF.

The V call is TRBV5-6, the J call TRBJ2-1; 8 nucleotides line up with TRBD2. The CDR3 covers 16 residues. Per germline, CDR1 SGHDT and CDR2 YYEEEE. With V trimmed by 0 bases and J by 2 bases, 4 bases remained unmatched. CDR3 sequence: CASSLGSGETYNEQFF. The CDR3 nucleotides are TGTGCCAGCAGCTTGGGTAGCGGGGAGACCTACAATGAGCAGTTCTTC. Full variable domain (outside the CDR3, taken from reference TRBV5-6 and TRBJ2-1): DAGVTQSPTHLIKTRGQQVTLRCSPKSGHDTVSWYQQALGQGPQFIFQYYEEEERQRGNFPDRFSGHQFPNYSSELNVNALLLGDSALYLCASSLGSGETYNEQFFGPGTRLTVL.

This clone was counted only a few times. DNA for the CDR3: TGTGCCAGCAGTAAAGACCAGGGAAGGAGCGGGAGTCATGAGCAGTTCTTC. It yields the protein CASSKDQGRSGSHEQFF. The chain uses TRBV6-1 and TRBJ2-1; TRBD2 agrees at 8 bases. Trimming removed 5 bases from V and 8 bases from J; junction bases left unmatched: 17. The CDR3 extends over 17 amino acids. Germline CDR1 is MNHNS and CDR2 is SASEGT.

The V call is TRBV4-2, the J call TRBJ1-1; D may be TRBD1 (5 bases). Germline V gives CDR1 LGHNA, CDR2 YNFKEQ. This CDR3 has 14 amino acids. The germline V and J ends were trimmed by 5 bases and 5 bases, with 15 bases remaining between them. The CDR3 protein is CASSDSGVKTEAFF. The CDR3 DNA reads as TGTGCCAGCAGCGACTCGGGGGTTAAGACTGAAGCTTTCTTT.

This chain joins TRBV16 and TRBJ2-7; 7 bases map to TRBD2. Germline-derived CDR1 and CDR2 are KGHSY and FQNENV. The CDR3 has 14 amino acids. V lost 4 bases, J lost 4 bases, and 7 bases stayed unmatched. The CDR3 nucleotides are TGTGCCAGCAGCCCCGGGGGGACTGGATACGAGCAGTACTTC. Residues: CASSPGGTGYEQYF.

There are a few counts of this clone. CDR3 in DNA: TGCAGTGCTACAGGGGGCGGAGGCTACACCTTC. Translated: CSATGGGGYTF. V and J are TRBV20-1 and TRBJ1-2; 8 nucleotides agree with TRBD1. The CDR3 sequence is 11 residues long. CDR1 DFQATT and CDR2 SNEGSKA come from the germline V gene (reference sequence). Trimming cost V 4 bases and J 8 bases; bases outside gene matches: 3.

The V call is TRBV6-5, the J call TRBJ2-7; 8 nucleotides agree with TRBD1. Unmatched junction bases numbered 9, after V lost 4 bases and J lost 4 bases. Germline-derived CDR1 and CDR2 are MNHEY and SVGAGI. The CDR3 consists of 15 residues. The CDR3 sequence is CASSSLQGGRYEQYF. CDR3 nucleotide sequence: TGTGCCAGCAGTTCTTTACAGGGGGGCAGGTACGAGCAGTACTTC.

This clone was recorded a few times. The chain carries TRBV5-1 and TRBJ2-7; 9 bases fit TRBD1. Per germline, CDR1 SGHRS and CDR2 YFSETQ. The trim removed 4 bases at V and 0 bases at J, leaving 5 bases unmatched. This CDR3 spans 15 amino acids. CDR3 sequence reads: CASSGGTGNSYEQYF. CDR3 DNA: TGCGCCAGCAGCGGCGGGACAGGGAACTCCTACGAGCAGTACTTC. Based on the CDR3 plus reference TRBV5-1 and TRBJ2-7, the full variable domain is KAGVTQTPRYLIKTRGQQVTLSCSPISGHRSVSWYQQTPGQGLQFLFEYFSETQRNKGNFPGRFSGRQFSNSRSEMNVSTLELGDSALYLCASSGGTGNSYEQYFGPGTRLTVT.